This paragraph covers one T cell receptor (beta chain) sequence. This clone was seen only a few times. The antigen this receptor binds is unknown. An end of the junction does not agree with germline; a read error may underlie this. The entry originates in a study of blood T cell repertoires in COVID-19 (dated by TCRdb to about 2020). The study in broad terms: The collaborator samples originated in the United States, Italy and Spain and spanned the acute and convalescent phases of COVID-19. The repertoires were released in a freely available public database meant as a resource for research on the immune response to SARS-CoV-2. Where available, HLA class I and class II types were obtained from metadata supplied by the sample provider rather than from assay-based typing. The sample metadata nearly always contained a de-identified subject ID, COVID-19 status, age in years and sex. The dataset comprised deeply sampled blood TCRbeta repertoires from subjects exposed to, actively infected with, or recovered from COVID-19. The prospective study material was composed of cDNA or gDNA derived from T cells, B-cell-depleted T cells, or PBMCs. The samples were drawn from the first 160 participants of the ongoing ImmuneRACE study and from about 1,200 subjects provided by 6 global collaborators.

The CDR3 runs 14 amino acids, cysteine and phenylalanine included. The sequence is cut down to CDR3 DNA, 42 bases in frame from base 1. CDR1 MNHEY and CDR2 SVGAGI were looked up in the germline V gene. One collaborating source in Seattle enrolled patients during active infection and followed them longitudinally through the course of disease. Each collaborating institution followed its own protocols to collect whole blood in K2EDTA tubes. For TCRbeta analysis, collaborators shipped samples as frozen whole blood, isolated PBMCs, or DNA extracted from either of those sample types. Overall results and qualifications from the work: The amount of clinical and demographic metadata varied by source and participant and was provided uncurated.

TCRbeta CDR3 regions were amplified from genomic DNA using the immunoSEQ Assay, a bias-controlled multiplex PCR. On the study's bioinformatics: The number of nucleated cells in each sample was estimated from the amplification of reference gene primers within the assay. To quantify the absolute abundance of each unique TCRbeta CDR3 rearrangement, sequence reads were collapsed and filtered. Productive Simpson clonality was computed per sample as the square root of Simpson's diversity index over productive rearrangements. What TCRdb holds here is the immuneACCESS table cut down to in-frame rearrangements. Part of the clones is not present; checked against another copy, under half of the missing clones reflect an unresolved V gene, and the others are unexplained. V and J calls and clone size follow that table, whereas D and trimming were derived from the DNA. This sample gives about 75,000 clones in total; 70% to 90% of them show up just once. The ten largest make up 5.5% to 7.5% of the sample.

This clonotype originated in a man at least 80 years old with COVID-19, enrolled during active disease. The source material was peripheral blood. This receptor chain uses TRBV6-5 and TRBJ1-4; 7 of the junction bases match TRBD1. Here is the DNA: TGTGCCAGCAGACGGACAGGCGCTAAAGAAAAACTGTTTTTT. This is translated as CASRRTGAKEKLFF.